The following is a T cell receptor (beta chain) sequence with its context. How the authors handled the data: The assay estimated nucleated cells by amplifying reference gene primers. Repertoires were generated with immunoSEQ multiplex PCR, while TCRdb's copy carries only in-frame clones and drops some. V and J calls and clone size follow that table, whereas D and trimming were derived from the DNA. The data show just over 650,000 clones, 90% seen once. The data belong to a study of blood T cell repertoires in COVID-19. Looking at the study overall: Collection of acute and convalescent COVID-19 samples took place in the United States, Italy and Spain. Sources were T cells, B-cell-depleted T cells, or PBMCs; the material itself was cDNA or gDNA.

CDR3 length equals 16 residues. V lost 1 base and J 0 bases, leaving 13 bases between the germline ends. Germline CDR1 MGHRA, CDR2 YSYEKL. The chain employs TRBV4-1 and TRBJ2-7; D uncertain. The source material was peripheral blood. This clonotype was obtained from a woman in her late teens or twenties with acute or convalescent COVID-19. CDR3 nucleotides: TGCGCCAGCAGCCAAGGAGGTGGCCTCAGCTCCTACGAGCAGTACTTC. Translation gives CASSQGGGLSSYEQYF.